The present entry profiles one T cell receptor beta chain with its context. Sequenced by immunoSEQ multiplex PCR; TCRdb stores in-frame clones only, minus some. The sample includes about 26,000 clones, roughly 87% of them seen just once. Germline CDR1 and CDR2: SNHLY and FYNNEI. Between the trimmed V and J ends, which lost 3 bases and 3 bases, there was a span of 20 bases. The CDR3 covers 17 residues. The sample is drawn from a study of T cell changes during pregnancy in multiple sclerosis. The V call is TRBV2, the J call TRBJ1-2; D not certain. Sequenced material: CD8+ T cells from peripheral blood mononuclear cells, taken in the second trimester of pregnancy. The receptor's source is a female donor with multiple sclerosis, enrolled in a pregnancy study. The CDR3 sequence: CASSEVRRQAPDYGYTF. CDR3 nucleotide sequence: TGTGCCAGCAGTGAGGTTCGTAGGCAGGCCCCCGACTATGGCTACACCTTC.